One and the same sample provided the 13 T cell receptor beta chains below, sequenced in a study of graft-versus-host responses after intestinal transplantation (dated by TCRdb to the early 2020s). Library method: the immunoSEQ multiplex PCR assay. Imported from immuneACCESS, the table was reduced by TCRdb to in-frame sequences with V and J called. These copies leave out some clones; in studies compared against another copy, an unresolved V gene accounts for under half, and the cause of the remainder is not known. The sample records around 120,000 clones, 75% to 95% of which are singletons. The ten largest clones represent more than 0.15% of the sample. The time point label, read with the paper, signifies: cells obtained before transplantation from donor or recipient. The antigens for these receptors are not known. This sample comprised unstimulated CD4+ T cells sorted from spleen or lymph node cells, obtained before intestinal transplant. These receptor sequences come from a human donor who received an intestinal transplant.

The chain recombines TRBV18 with TRBJ2-5; tentative D call: TRBD2 (6 bases). Germline V gene lookup returns CDR1 KGHSH and CDR2 LQKENI. The CDR3 runs to 14 residues. Between the trimmed V and J ends, which lost 3 bases and 3 bases, there was a span of 11 bases. CDR3 nucleotide sequence: TGTGCCAGCTCACCTAGGACTAACGAAGAGACCCAGTACTTC. Translated: CASSPRTNEETQYF. Filled out from reference TRBV18 and TRBJ2-5, the complete variable domain reads NAGVMQNPRHLVRRRGQEARLRCSPMKGHSHVYWYRQLPEEGLKFMVYLQKENIIDESGMPKERFSAEFPKEGPSILRIQQVVRGDSAAYFCASSPRTNEETQYFGPGTRLLVL.

The chain joins TRBV7-9 to TRBJ2-5; no reliable D call. V shed 5 bases and J shed 3 bases, with 7 bases lying between them. Germline V gene data show CDR1 as SEHNR and CDR2 as FQNEAQ (reference sequence). The CDR3 runs to 12 residues. CDR3 sequence reads: CASSPTKETQYF. The CDR3 coding sequence is TGTGCCAGCAGCCCTACGAAAGAGACCCAGTACTTC. The whole variable domain, filled in from reference TRBV7-9 and TRBJ2-5, reads DTGVSQNPRHKITKRGQNVTFRCDPISEHNRLYWYRQTLGQGPEFLTYFQNEAQLEKSRLLSDRFSAERPKGSFSTLEIQRTEQGDSAMYLCASSPTKETQYFGPGTRLLVL.

The chain links TRBV12-5 to TRBJ1-2, with a tentative D call TRBD1 (6 bases). CDR1 is LGHNT, CDR2 FRNRAP, per germline. The CDR3 totals 13 residues. V lost 7 bases to trimming and J lost 4 bases, with 13 bases between them. The CDR3 reads CASVGGGGYGYTF. The CDR3 DNA sequence: TGTGCTAGTGTGGGAGGGGGTGGCTATGGCTACACCTTC.

The CDR3 sequence: CASSNQGTDTQYF. CDR3 DNA: TGCGCCAGCAGCAACCAGGGGACAGATACGCAGTATTTT. The chain recombines TRBV5-1 with TRBJ2-3; a weak D match, TRBD1 (6 bases). V lost 4 bases and J 3 bases, leaving 9 bases between the germline ends. The CDR3 loop spans 13 amino acids. CDR1 is SGHRS and CDR2 is YFSETQ in the germline V gene.

The chain combines TRBV7-8 with TRBJ2-7; 9 nucleotides align to TRBD2. The CDR3 consists of 19 residues. Trimming took 0 bases from V and 2 from J; bases not matched to a gene: 14. Germline V gene sequence: CDR1 SGHVS, CDR2 FQNEAQ. The CDR3, as DNA: TGTGCCAGCAGCTTAGCAGTTGGTATGACTAGCGGTATACCCTACGAGCAGTACTTC. It yields the protein CASSLAVGMTSGIPYEQYF. Together with reference TRBV7-8 and TRBJ2-7, the CDR3 gives the full variable domain: GAGVSQSPRYKVAKRGQDVALRCDPISGHVSLFWYQQALGQGPEFLTYFQNEAQLDKSGLPSDRFFAERPEGSVSTLKIQRTQQEDSAVYLCASSLAVGMTSGIPYEQYFGPGTRLTVT.

This chain connects TRBV7-6 to TRBJ1-4; D is unclear. Per germline, CDR1 SGHVS and CDR2 FNYEAQ. V was trimmed by 1 base and J by 10 bases, leaving 10 bases between them. The CDR3 is made up of 13 amino acids. In DNA, the CDR3 is TGTGCCAGCAGCTTAGAATCGGGAGGAAAACTGTTTTTT. Translation: CASSLESGGKLFF.

This chain connects TRBV7-9 to TRBJ1-2; 7 bases are a match to TRBD1. V lost 8 bases, J lost 3 bases, and 6 bases stayed unmatched. Germline values: CDR1 SEHNR, CDR2 FQNEAQ (reference sequence). CDR3 length: 13 amino acids. The CDR3 here is CASAKQGYYGYTF. For the CDR3, the DNA is TGTGCCAGCGCAAAACAGGGGTACTATGGCTACACCTTC.

The chain has TRBV9 and TRBJ2-5, with 8 bases that match TRBD2. The CDR3 consists of 18 residues. The germline V gene encodes CDR1 SGDLS and CDR2 YYNGEE. Trimming took 0 bases from V and 0 from J; bases not matched to a gene: 10. The CDR3: CASSVESRASGYQETQYF. CDR3 DNA: TGTGCCAGCAGCGTAGAGAGTCGCGCTAGCGGGTACCAAGAGACCCAGTACTTC.

The chain combines TRBV6-1 with TRBJ2-7; TRBD2 might be the D (6 bases). The CDR3 length is 16 residues. CDR1 and CDR2 from the germline V gene are MNHNS and SASEGT. Trimming shortened V by 2 bases and J by 2 bases, and 16 bases separated the two germline ends. The CDR3, as DNA: TGTGCCAGCAGTGAACGGGAGAGGATTTTACCCTACGAGCAGTACTTC. This translates into CASSERERILPYEQYF.

This clone was seen only once. CDR3 DNA sequence: TGTGCCAGCTCACCCGGGACAGACAACGGGGAGACCCAGTACTTC. This gives the protein CASSPGTDNGETQYF. The chain has TRBV18 and TRBJ2-5, with 7 bases matching TRBD1. CDR3 size: 15 residues. Germline V lookup: CDR1 KGHSH, CDR2 LQKENI. After removal of 3 bases from V and 5 bases from J, the junction contained 9 bases not matched to a gene.

V is TRBV28 and J is TRBJ1-1; the D is unclear. Germline lookup yields CDR1 MDHEN and CDR2 SYDVKM. Trimming removed 3 bases at V and 0 bases at J, with 5 bases between. This CDR3 contains 13 residues. In DNA, the CDR3 is TGTGCCAGCAGTTTGGCGGTGAACACTGAAGCTTTCTTT. Translation: CASSLAVNTEAFF.

This sequence joins TRBV5-1 and TRBJ2-5, with a possible D match to TRBD1 (5 bases). This CDR3 spans 16 amino acids. Germline assignment: CDR1 SGHRS and CDR2 YFSETQ. V was cut by 3 bases and J by 3 bases, with 18 bases left in between. CDR3 protein: CASSWDRVRTKETQYF. The CDR3 coding sequence is TGCGCCAGCAGCTGGGATCGTGTCAGGACAAAAGAGACCCAGTACTTC.

The chain couples TRBV5-1 to TRBJ2-5, with 11 bases matching TRBD2. The germline V gene has CDR1 SGHRS and CDR2 YFSETQ. The CDR3 length is 17 residues. V dropped 4 bases and J dropped 5; count of bases not matched to a gene: 13. The CDR3 bases are TGCGCCAGCAGCATCGGACTAGCGGGTACCCGGGGGGAGACCCAGTACTTC. Residues: CASSIGLAGTRGETQYF.